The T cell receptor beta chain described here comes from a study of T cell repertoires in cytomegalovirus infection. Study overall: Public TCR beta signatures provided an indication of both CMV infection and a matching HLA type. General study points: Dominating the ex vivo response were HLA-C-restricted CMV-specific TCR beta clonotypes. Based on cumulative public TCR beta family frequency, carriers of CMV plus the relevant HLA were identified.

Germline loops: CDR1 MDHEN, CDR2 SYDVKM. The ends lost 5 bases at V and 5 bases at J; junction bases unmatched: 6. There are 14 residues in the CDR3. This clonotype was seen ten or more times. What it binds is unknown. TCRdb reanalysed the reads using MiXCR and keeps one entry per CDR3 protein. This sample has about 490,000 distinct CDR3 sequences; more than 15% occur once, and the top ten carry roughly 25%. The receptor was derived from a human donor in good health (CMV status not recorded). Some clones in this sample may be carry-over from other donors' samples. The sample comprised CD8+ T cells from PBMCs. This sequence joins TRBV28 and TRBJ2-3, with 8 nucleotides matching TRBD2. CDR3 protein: CASSPEREKDTQYF. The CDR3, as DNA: TGTGCCAGCAGTCCCGAGCGGGAGAAAGATACGCAGTATTTT.